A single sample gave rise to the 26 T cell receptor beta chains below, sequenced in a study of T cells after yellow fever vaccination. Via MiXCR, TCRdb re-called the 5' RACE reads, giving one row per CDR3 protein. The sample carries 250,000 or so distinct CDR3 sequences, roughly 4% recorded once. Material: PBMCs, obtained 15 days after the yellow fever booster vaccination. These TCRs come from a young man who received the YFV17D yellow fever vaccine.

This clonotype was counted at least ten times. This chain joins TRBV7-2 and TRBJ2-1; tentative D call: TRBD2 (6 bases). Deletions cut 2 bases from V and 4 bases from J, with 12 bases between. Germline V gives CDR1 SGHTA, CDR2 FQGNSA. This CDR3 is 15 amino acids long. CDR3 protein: CASSLNGGTYNEQFF. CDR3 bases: TGTGCCAGCAGCTTAAACGGGGGTACGTACAATGAGCAGTTCTTC.

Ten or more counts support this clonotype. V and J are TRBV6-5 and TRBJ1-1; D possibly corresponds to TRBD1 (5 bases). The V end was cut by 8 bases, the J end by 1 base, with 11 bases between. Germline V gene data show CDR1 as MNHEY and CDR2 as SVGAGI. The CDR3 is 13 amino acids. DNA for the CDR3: TGTGCCAGCCACGACGGGGGGAACACTGAAGCTTTCTTT. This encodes CASHDGGNTEAFF.

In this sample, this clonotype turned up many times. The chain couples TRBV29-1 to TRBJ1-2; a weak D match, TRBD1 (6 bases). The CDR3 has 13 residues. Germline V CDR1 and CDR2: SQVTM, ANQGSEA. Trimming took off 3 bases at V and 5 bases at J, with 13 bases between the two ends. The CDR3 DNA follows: TGCAGCGTTGACCGGGCAGGGGAATATGGCTACACCTTC. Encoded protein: CSVDRAGEYGYTF.

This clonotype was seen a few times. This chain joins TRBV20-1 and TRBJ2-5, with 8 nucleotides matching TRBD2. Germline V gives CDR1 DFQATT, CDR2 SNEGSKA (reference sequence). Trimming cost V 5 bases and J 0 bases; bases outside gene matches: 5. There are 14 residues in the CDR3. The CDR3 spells CSAAGTSYQETQYF. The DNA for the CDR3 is TGCAGTGCTGCCGGGACTAGTTACCAAGAGACCCAGTACTTC.

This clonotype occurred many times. The CDR3 DNA is TGTGCCAGCAGTCGAGTTGGACAGGGCGACTATGGCTACACCTTC. Translating it yields CASSRVGQGDYGYTF. The V and J genes are TRBV6-5 and TRBJ1-2, with 8 bases matching TRBD1. The germline CDR1 and CDR2 sequences are MNHEY and SVGAGI. The CDR3 extends over 15 amino acids. V was pared by 5 bases and J by 3 bases, with 8 bases of the junction left unmatched.

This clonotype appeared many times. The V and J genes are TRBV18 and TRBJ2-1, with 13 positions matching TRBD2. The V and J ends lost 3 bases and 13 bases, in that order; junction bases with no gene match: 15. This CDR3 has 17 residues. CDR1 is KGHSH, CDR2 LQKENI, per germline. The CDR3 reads CASSPAPSLAGGPPQFF. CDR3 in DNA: TGTGCCAGCTCACCCGCCCCTTCACTAGCGGGGGGGCCCCCCCAGTTCTTC.

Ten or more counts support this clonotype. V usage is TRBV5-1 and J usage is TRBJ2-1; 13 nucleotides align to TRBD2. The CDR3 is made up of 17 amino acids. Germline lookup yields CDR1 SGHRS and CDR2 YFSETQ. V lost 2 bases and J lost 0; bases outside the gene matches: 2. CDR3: CASSFWTSGSSYNEQFF. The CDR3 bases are TGCGCCAGCAGCTTCTGGACTAGCGGGAGCTCCTACAATGAGCAGTTCTTC.

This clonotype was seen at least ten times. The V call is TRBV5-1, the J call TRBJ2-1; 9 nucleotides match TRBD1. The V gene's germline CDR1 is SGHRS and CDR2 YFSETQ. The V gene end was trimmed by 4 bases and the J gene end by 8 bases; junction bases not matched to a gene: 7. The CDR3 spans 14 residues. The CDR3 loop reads CASSLMGQGDEQFF. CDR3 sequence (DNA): TGCGCCAGCAGCCTAATGGGACAGGGCGATGAGCAGTTCTTC.

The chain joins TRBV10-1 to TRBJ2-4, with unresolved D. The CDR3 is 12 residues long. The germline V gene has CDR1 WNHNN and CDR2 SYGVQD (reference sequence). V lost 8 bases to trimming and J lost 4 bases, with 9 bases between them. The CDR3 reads CASLPPKNIQYF. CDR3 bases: TGCGCCAGCTTGCCACCGAAAAACATTCAGTACTTC.

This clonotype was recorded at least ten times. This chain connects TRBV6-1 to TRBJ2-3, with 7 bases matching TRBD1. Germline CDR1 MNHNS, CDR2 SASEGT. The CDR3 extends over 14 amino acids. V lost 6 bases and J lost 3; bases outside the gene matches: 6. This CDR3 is CASRPGQPTDTQYF. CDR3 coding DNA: TGTGCCAGCAGACCGGGACAGCCAACAGATACGCAGTATTTT.

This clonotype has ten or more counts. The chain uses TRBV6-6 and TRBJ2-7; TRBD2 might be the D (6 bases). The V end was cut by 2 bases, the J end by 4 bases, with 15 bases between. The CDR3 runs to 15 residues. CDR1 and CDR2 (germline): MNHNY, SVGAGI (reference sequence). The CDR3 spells CASSYTGVVIYEQYF. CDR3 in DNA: TGTGCCAGCAGTTACACGGGGGTAGTGATTTACGAGCAGTACTTC.

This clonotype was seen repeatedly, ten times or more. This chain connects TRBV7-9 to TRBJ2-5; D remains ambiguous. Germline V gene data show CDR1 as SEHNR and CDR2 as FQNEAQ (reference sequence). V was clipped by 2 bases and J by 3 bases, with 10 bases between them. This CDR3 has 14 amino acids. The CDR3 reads CASSLSTIEETQYF. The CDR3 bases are TGTGCCAGCAGCTTAAGTACAATAGAAGAGACCCAGTACTTC.

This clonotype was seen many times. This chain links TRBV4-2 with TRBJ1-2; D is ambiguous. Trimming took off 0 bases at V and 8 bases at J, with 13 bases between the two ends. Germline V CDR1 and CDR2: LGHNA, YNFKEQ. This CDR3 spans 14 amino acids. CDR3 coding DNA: TGTGCCAGCAGCCAAGAAGTTTGGCGCGGAGGCTACACCTTC. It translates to CASSQEVWRGGYTF.

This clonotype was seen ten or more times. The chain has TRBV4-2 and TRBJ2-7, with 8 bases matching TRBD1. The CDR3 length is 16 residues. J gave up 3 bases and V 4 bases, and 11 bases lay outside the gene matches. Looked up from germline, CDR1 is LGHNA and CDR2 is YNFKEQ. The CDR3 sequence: CASSPFESTGVYEQYF. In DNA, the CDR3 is TGTGCCAGCAGCCCCTTTGAGTCGACAGGGGTCTACGAGCAGTACTTC.

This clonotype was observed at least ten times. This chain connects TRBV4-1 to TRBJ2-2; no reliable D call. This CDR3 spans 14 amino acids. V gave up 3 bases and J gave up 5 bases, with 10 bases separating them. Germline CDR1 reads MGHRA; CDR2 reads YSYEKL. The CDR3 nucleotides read TGCGCCAGCAGCCAGGTACCTGGGACCGGGGAGCTGTTTTTT. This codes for CASSQVPGTGELFF.

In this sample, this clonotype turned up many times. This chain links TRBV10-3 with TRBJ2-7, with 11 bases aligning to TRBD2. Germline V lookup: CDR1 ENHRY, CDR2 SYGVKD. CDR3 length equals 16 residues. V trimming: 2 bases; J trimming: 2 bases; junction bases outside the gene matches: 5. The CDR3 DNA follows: TGTGCCATCAGTGAGGGGTCGACTAGCGGGGCCTACGAGCAGTACTTC. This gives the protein CAISEGSTSGAYEQYF.

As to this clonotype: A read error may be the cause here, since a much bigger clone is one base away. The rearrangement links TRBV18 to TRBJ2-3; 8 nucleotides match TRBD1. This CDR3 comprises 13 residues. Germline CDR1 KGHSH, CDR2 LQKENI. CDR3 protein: CSSSGGVTDTQYF. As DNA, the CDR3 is TGTTCCAGCTCAGGGGGCGTCACAGATACGCAGTATTTT.

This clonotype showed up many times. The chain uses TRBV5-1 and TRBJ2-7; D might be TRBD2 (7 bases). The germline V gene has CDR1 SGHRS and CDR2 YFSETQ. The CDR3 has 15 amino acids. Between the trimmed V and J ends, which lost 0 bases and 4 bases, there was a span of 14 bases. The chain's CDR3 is CASSLAVGGQYEQYV. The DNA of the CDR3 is TGCGCCAGCAGCTTGGCTGTCGGGGGGCAATACGAGCAGTACGTC.

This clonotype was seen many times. The CDR3 protein is CASSLERGWDEQFF. For the CDR3, the DNA is TGCGCCAGCAGCTTGGAGCGGGGGTGGGATGAGCAGTTCTTC. This chain links TRBV5-1 with TRBJ2-1, with TRBD2 identical over 8 bases. This CDR3 comprises 14 residues. CDR1 and CDR2 from the germline V gene are SGHRS and YFSETQ. Trimming removed 0 bases from V and 8 bases from J; junction bases left unmatched: 4.

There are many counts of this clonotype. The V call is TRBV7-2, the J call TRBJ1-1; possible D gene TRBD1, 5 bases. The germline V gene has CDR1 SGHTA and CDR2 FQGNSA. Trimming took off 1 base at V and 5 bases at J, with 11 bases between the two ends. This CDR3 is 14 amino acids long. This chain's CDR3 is CASSLEGMATEAFF. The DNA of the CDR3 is TGTGCCAGCAGCTTAGAGGGGATGGCAACTGAAGCTTTCTTT.

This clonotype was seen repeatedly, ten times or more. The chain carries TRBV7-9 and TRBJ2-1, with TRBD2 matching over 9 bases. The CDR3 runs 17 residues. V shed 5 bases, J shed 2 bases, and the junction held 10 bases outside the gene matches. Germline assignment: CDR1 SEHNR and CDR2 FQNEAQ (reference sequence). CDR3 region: CASSIGGTSLPYNEQFF. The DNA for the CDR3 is TGTGCCAGCAGCATAGGGGGGACTAGCCTGCCCTACAATGAGCAGTTCTTC. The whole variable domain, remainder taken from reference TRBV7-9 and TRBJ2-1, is DTGVSQNPRHKITKRGQNVTFRCDPISEHNRLYWYRQTLGQGPEFLTYFQNEAQLEKSRLLSDRFSAERPKGSFSTLEIQRTEQGDSAMYLCASSIGGTSLPYNEQFFGPGTRLTVL.

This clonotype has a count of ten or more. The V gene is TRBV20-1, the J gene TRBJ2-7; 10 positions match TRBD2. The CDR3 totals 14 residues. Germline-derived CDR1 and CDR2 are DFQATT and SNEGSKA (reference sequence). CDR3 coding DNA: TGCAGGGCTGGAACTAGCGGGACAAGCTACGAGCAGTACTTC. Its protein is CRAGTSGTSYEQYF.

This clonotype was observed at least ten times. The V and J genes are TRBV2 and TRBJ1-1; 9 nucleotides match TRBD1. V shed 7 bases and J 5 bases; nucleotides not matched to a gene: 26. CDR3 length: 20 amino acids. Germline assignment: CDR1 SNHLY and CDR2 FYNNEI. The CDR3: CASNSPFASPVQGAWTEAFF. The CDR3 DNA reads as TGTGCCAGCAATTCGCCGTTTGCTTCACCGGTACAGGGGGCATGGACTGAAGCTTTCTTT.

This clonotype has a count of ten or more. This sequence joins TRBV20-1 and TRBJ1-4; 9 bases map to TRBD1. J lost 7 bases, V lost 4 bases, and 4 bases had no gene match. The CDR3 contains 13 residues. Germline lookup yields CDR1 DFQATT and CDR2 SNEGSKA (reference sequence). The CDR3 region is CSAIPGQGEKLFF. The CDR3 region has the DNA TGCAGTGCTATACCGGGACAGGGTGAAAAACTGTTTTTT.

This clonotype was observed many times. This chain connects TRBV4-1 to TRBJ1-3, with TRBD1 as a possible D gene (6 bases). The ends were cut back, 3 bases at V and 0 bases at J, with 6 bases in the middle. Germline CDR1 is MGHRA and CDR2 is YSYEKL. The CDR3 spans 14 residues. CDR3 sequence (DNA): TGCGCCAGCAGCCAGGACAGCTCTGGAAACACCATATATTTT. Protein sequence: CASSQDSSGNTIYF.

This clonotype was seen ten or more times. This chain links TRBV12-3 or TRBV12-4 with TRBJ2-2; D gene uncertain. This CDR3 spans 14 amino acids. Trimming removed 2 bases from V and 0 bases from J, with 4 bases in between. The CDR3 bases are TGTGCCAGCAGTTTACAAGCGAACACCGGGGAGCTGTTTTTT. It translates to CASSLQANTGELFF.